This T cell receptor (beta chain) was documented in a study of blood T cells in healthy people across ages. The use of a sample-barcoded 5' primer and a J-beta primer mix characterized a second PCR of about 7 to 12 cycles. TCRdb ran MiXCR on the 5' RACE reads and lists one entry per CDR3 protein. The sample consists of 910,000 or so distinct CDR3 sequences, roughly 51% of them appearing once. The CDR3 has 10 amino acids. The germline gives CDR1 DFQATT, CDR2 SNEGSKA (reference sequence). Material for sequencing was blood. This sequence joins TRBV20-1 and TRBJ2-1; TRBD2 is a possible D gene (5 bases). The TCR originated in a woman aged 55-69 years in good health. The CDR3, as DNA: TGCAGACCCAGAGCGGATGAGCAGTTCTTC. Its protein product is CRPRADEQFF.